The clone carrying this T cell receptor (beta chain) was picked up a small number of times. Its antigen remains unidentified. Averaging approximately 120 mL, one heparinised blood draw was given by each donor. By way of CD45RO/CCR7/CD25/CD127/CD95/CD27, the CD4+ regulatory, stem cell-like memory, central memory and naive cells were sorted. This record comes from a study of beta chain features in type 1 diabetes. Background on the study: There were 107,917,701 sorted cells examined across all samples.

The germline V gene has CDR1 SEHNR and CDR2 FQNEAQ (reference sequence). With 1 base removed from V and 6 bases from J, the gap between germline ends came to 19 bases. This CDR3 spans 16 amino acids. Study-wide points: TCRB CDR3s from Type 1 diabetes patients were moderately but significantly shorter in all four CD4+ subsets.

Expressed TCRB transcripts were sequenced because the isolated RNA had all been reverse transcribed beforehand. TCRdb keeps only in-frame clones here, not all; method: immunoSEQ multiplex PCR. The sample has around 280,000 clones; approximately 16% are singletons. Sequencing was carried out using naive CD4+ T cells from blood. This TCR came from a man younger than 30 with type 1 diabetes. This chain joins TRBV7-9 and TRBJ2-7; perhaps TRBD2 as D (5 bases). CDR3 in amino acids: CASSLVVGSSGFEQYF. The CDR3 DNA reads TGTGCCAGCAGCTTAGTAGTAGGAAGCTCGGGGTTCGAGCAGTACTTC.